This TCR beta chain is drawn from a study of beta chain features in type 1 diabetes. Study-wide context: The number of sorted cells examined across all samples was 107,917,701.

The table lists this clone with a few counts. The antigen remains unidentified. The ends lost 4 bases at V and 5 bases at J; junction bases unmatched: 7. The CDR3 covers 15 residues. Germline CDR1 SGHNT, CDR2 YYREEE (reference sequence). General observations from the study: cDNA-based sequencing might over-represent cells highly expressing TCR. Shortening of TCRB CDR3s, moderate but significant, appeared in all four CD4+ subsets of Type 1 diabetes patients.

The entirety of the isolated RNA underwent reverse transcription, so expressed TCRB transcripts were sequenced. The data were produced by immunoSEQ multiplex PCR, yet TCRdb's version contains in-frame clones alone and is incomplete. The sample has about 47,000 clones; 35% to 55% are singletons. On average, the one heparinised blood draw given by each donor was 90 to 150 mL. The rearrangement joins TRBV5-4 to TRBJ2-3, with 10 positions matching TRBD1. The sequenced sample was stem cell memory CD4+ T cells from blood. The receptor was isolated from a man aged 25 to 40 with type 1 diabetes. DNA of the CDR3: TGTGCCAGCAGCCCCCCGGGACAGGGGTTAGATACGCAGTATTTT. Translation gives CASSPPGQGLDTQYF.